The text below deals with one TCR beta chain. No antigen is known for it. This specimen belongs to a study of cytomegalovirus exposure and HLA in healthy donors. Looking at the study overall: The 120 or so validation repertoires used a platform that matched the one used for the approximately 670 first-cohort repertoires, as a later analysis reported.

Looked up from germline, CDR1 is SQVTM and CDR2 is ANQGSEA. Trimming took 4 bases from V and 4 from J, leaving 11 bases between them. The CDR3 totals 13 residues. Produced via immunoSEQ multiplex PCR; TCRdb's table is partial and in-frame only. This sample has roughly 330,000 clones, with 87% found just once. General study findings and limits: Overall, around 150 TCR beta chains were annotated as cytomegalovirus-associated.

The sequence was obtained from a woman aged 30 to 39 in good health and CMV-seropositive. The V and J genes are TRBV29-1 and TRBJ2-1; D tentatively reads TRBD1 or TRBD2 (7 bases each). What was sequenced was PBMCs. The CDR3 coding sequence is TGCAGCGTTGTCAGGGGGGGGTACAATGAGCAGTTCTTC. Translating it yields CSVVRGGYNEQFF.